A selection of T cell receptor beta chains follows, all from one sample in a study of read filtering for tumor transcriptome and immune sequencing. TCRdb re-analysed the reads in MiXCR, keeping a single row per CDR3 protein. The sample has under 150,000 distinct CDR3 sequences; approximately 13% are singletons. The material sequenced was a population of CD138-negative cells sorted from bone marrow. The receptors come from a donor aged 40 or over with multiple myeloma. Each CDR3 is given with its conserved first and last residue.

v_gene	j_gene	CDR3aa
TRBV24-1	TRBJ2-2	CATSGSEGNPNTGELFF
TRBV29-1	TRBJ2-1	CSAFTGLAGVNNEQFF
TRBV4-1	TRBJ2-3	CASSQDTVTSTDTQYF
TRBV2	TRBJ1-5	CASSESRGLNLHF
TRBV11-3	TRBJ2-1	CASRYRAHEQFF
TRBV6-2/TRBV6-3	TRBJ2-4	CASSYVSGARRLAKNIQYF
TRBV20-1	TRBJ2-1	CSARLLAGVNDNEQFF
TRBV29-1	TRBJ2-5	CSVEGLAGGNQETQYF
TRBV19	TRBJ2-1	CASTGGWYNEQFF
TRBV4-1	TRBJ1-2	CASSQDRDNYGYTF
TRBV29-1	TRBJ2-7	CSVQAESSYEQYF
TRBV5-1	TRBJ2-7	CASSSGTGIAEQYF
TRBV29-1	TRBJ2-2	CSVEARRAGGELFF
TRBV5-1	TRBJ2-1	CASSPGLGSSYNEQFF
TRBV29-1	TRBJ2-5	CSAHHLETQYF
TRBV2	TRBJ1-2	CASRQKNYGYTF
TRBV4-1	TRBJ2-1	CASSPRGWNEQFF
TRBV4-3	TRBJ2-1	CASSQGQVKSSGNYNEQFF
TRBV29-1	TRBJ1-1	CSVRPGGGTEAFF
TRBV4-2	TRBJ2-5	CASSPLGASQQETQYF
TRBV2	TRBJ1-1	CASSWEGPNTEAFF
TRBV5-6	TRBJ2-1	CASRKPGQGTYNEQFF